The 6 T cell receptor beta chains below come from one sample, sequenced in a study of T cell repertoires in cytomegalovirus infection. Their antigen targets remain unknown. TCRdb processed the reads anew with MiXCR; each CDR3 protein has one entry. The sample has approximately 910,000 distinct CDR3 sequences, roughly 30% seen once; the top ten hold roughly an eighth. Source: cultured CD8+ T cells from PBMCs, taken from culture after CMV antigen stimulation. The receptors derive from a human donor in good health (CMV status not recorded). Some clones in this sample may be carry-over from other donors' samples.

This clonotype occurred many times. This sequence joins TRBV7-2 and TRBJ1-4; the D gene is possibly TRBD1 (5 bases). Germline CDR1 SGHTA, CDR2 FQGNSA. Trimming left V 5 bases short and J 3 bases short, with 13 bases between. The CDR3 covers 15 residues. The CDR3: CASSGRDLPNEKLFF. CDR3 DNA sequence: TGTGCCAGCAGCGGCCGGGACCTCCCTAATGAAAAACTGTTTTTT.

This clonotype showed up just a few times. This sequence joins TRBV6-5 and TRBJ2-1; TRBD2 is a possible D gene (6 bases). This CDR3 region has 15 residues. V dropped 6 bases and J dropped 5 bases, with 17 bases sitting between them. CDR1 MNHEY and CDR2 SVGAGI come from the germline V gene. CDR3 nucleotides: TGTGCCAGCAGCCGGGGGACTTTGCCTCACAATGAGCAGTTCTTC. It specifies CASSRGTLPHNEQFF.

The chain joins TRBV19 to TRBJ1-1; 8 bases line up with TRBD1. Germline V CDR1 and CDR2: LNHDA, SQIVND (reference sequence). With V trimmed by 5 bases and J by 2 bases, 7 bases remained unmatched. This CDR3 is built from 15 residues. The CDR3 nucleotides are TGTGCCAGTAGTCACTGGACAGGGCCAAACACTGAAGCTTTCTTT. Translated: CASSHWTGPNTEAFF.

In DNA, the CDR3 is TGTGCCAGATTCCAGGGACTCTATGGCTACACCTTC. It codes for CARFQGLYGYTF. The gene calls are TRBV2 and TRBJ1-2; TRBD1 is a possible D gene (5 bases). This CDR3 comprises 12 residues. The germline V and J ends were trimmed by 9 bases and 4 bases, with 12 bases remaining between them. Looked up from germline, CDR1 is SNHLY and CDR2 is FYNNEI.

This clonotype was counted between two and nine times. The CDR3 spells CASLSPLLAGDRTDTQYF. CDR3 nucleotides: TGTGCCAGCCTATCCCCCTTATTAGCGGGGGATCGCACAGATACGCAGTATTTT. The V gene is TRBV25-1, the J gene TRBJ2-3, with TRBD2 matching 9 bases. J lost 1 base, V lost 8 bases, and 16 bases had no gene match. Per the germline V gene, CDR1 is MGHDK and CDR2 is SYGVNS. The CDR3 consists of 18 residues. The variable domain in full, with the rest retrieved from reference TRBV25-1 and TRBJ2-3, is EADIYQTPRYLVIGTGKKITLECSQTMGHDKMYWYQQDPGMELHLIHYSYGVNSTEKGDLSSESTVSRIRTEHFPLTLESARPSHTSQYLCASLSPLLAGDRTDTQYFGPGTRLTVL.

The genes are TRBV28 and TRBJ2-4, with 7 bases matching TRBD1. There are 13 residues in the CDR3. CDR1 is MDHEN, CDR2 SYDVKM, per germline. The J segment lost 10 bases and the V segment lost 6 bases, leaving 9 bases of the junction unmatched. The CDR3 is CASSSTGPGIQYF. The CDR3 region has the DNA TGTGCCAGCAGCTCGACAGGGCCGGGGATTCAGTACTTC.